The next 12 T cell receptor beta chains were all read from a single sample in a study of PD-L1 blockade in urothelial cancer. As for time point: peripheral blood 6 weeks after treatment start. The data were produced by immunoSEQ multiplex PCR, yet TCRdb's version contains in-frame clones alone and is incomplete. The repertoire consists of approximately 36,000 clones, with roughly 84% occurring once and the leading ten covering over 9.5%. The specimen comprised PBMCs, sampled around atezolizumab (anti-PD-L1) treatment. These receptor sequences come from a man between 40 and 49 years old with urothelial cancer.

The chain links TRBV6-1 to TRBJ2-7, with D tentatively TRBD2 (6 bases). Germline V gene data show CDR1 as MNHNS and CDR2 as SASEGT. Trimming took 2 bases from V and 4 from J, leaving 15 bases between them. CDR3 length: 15 residues. CDR3 DNA sequence: TGTGCCAGCAGTGAACCGCGGGGCGCGGCGTACGAGCAGTACTTC. Residues: CASSEPRGAAYEQYF.

This sequence joins TRBV30 and TRBJ1-5, with TRBD1 as a possible D gene (6 bases). Germline loops: CDR1 GTSNPN, CDR2 SVGIG (reference sequence). The germline V and J ends were trimmed by 2 bases and 7 bases, with 15 bases remaining between them. The CDR3 is 14 residues long. This CDR3 reads CAWSKVTGNQPQHF. The CDR3 region has the DNA TGTGCCTGGAGTAAAGTGACAGGTAACCAGCCCCAGCATTTT.

This clone was recorded once. Other DNA sequences in this sample translate to the same CDR3. The V and J genes are TRBV7-2 and TRBJ1-2; TRBD1 might be the D (6 bases). Germline V gene data show CDR1 as SGHTA and CDR2 as FQGNSA. CDR3 size: 13 residues. Between the trimmed V and J ends, which lost 8 bases and 5 bases, there was a span of 15 bases. The CDR3 region is CASSGRGRYGYTF. CDR3 bases: TGTGCCAGCTCAGGGCGGGGGCGGTATGGCTACACCTTC.

The chain's CDR3 is CASNGLSYEQYF. The CDR3 coding sequence is TGTGCCAGCAATGGCCTCTCCTACGAGCAGTACTTC. The chain links TRBV6-5 to TRBJ2-7; D is unresolved. Germline lookup yields CDR1 MNHEY and CDR2 SVGAGI. Trimming pared 7 bases from V and 0 bases from J, leaving 7 bases between. CDR3 size: 12 residues.

CDR3 DNA sequence: TGTGCCAGCAGCTGGACAGGGTCCACTGAAGCTTTCTTT. As protein: CASSWTGSTEAFF. The genes are TRBV5-4 and TRBJ1-1, with 8 bases identical to TRBD1. Germline CDR1 and CDR2: SGHNT and YYREEE (reference sequence). There are 13 residues in the CDR3. V shed 3 bases, J shed 4 bases, and the junction held 2 bases outside the gene matches.

V is TRBV18 and J is TRBJ2-7, with unresolved D. Germline V gene data show CDR1 as KGHSH and CDR2 as LQKENI. Between the trimmed V and J ends, which lost 3 bases and 5 bases, there was a span of 17 bases. This CDR3 has 15 amino acids. The CDR3 spells CASSPGPGVVHEQYF. The CDR3 nucleotides read TGTGCCAGCTCACCGGGCCCTGGTGTCGTCCACGAGCAGTACTTC. The full variable domain, with the rest looked up from reference TRBV18 and TRBJ2-7, is NAGVMQNPRHLVRRRGQEARLRCSPMKGHSHVYWYRQLPEEGLKFMVYLQKENIIDESGMPKERFSAEFPKEGPSILRIQQVVRGDSAAYFCASSPGPGVVHEQYFGPGTRLTVT.

This clone was seen just once. This chain uses TRBV5-1 with TRBJ2-5; TRBD2 matches 9 bases. V trimming: 3 bases; J trimming: 5 bases; junction bases outside the gene matches: 8. Germline lookup yields CDR1 SGHRS and CDR2 YFSETQ. This CDR3 contains 15 residues. The CDR3 DNA reads TGCGCCAGCAGCTGGGCGGGAGGGCCGGGGGAGACCCAGTACTTC. It translates to CASSWAGGPGETQYF.

The CDR3 DNA follows: TGTGCCAGCAGCGTGACAGGGGAGACTGAAGCTTTCTTT. This encodes CASSVTGETEAFF. The chain links TRBV6-1 to TRBJ1-1, with 8 bases lining up with TRBD1. V shed 6 bases and J 5 bases; nucleotides not matched to a gene: 5. The CDR3 is made up of 13 amino acids. Germline V gene data show CDR1 as MNHNS and CDR2 as SASEGT.

The CDR3 here is CASSQQQPGELFF. The CDR3 nucleotides read TGTGCCAGCAGCCAACAACAGCCCGGGGAGCTGTTTTTT. The chain employs TRBV11-3 and TRBJ2-2, with D uncertain. Germline CDR1 SGHNT, CDR2 YENEEA. V lost 5 bases and J lost 6, with 10 bases in between. The length of the CDR3 is 13 residues.

V and J are TRBV7-2 and TRBJ1-1; 9 nucleotides line up with TRBD1. V was clipped by 5 bases and J by 3 bases; unmatched bases: 4. CDR1 is SGHTA and CDR2 is FQGNSA in the germline V gene. The CDR3 runs to 14 residues. In DNA, the CDR3 is TGTGCCAGCAGCCTTAGACAGGGGGACACTGAAGCTTTCTTT. It is translated as CASSLRQGDTEAFF.

The gene calls are TRBV10-3 and TRBJ2-5; tentatively, D is TRBD1 (6 bases). CDR1 ENHRY and CDR2 SYGVKD come from the germline V gene. V lost 10 bases to trimming and J lost 4 bases, with 10 bases between them. The CDR3 totals 11 residues. The CDR3 here is CATGVGETQYF. CDR3 coding DNA: TGTGCCACAGGGGTGGGAGAGACCCAGTACTTC.

This chain links TRBV18 with TRBJ2-1; 13 bases fit TRBD2. V gave up 5 bases and J gave up 5 bases; unmatched junction bases: 3. CDR1 is KGHSH and CDR2 is LQKENI in the germline V gene. This CDR3 is 15 amino acids long. The CDR3 loop reads CASSTSGRVNNEQFF. The CDR3 bases are TGTGCCAGCTCAACTAGCGGGAGGGTTAACAATGAGCAGTTCTTC.